This T cell receptor beta chain is drawn from a study of T cell responses to AZD1222 COVID-19 vaccine. Produced via immunoSEQ multiplex PCR; TCRdb's table is partial and in-frame only. The sample records some 120,000 clones, about nine tenths being singletons. Germline trimming cut 7 bases from V and 0 bases from J; bases unmatched to any gene: 1. Per the germline V gene, CDR1 is SGHRS and CDR2 is YFSETQ. CDR3 size: 12 residues. About this clone: The target antigen is unknown.

Study-level points and caveats: Clonal diversity may have been underestimated in mostly white British donors. Among those given AZD1222, only five or six were seropositive at baseline. Only after the peak T cell response were repertoires sampled. Regions left unmutated in variants are reportedly the target of nearly half of spike-specific TCRs.

The V call is TRBV5-1, the J call TRBJ2-7, with 7 bases that match TRBD1. The sequence derives from an adult in good health. Material: peripheral blood, obtained on day 0 of MenACWY control vaccination. DNA of the CDR3: TGCGCCAGCGGGACAGACTCCTACGAGCAGTACTTC. Translating it yields CASGTDSYEQYF.